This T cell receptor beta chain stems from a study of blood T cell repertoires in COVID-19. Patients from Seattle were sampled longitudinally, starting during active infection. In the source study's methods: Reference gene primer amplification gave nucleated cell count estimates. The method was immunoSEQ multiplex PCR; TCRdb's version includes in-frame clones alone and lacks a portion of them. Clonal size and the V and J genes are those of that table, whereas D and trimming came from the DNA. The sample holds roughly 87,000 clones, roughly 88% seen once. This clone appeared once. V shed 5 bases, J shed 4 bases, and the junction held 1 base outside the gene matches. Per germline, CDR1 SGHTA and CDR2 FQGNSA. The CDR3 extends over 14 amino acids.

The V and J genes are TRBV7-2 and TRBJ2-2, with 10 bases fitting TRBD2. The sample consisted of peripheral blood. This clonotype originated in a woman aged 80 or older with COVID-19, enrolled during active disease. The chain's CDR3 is CASSRLAGTGELFF. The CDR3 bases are TGTGCCAGCAGCAGACTAGCGGGCACCGGGGAGCTGTTTTTT.